The rows below give T cell receptor beta chains drawn from one sample of a study of glioma-infiltrating T cells. TCRdb re-analysed the multiplex PCR reads in MiXCR, keeping a single row per CDR3 protein. The sample records around 100,000 distinct CDR3 sequences, about 30% being singletons. Sequences were obtained from glioma tissue, nonneoplastic brain tissue, or PBMCs (not recorded which). Receptors originate from a human donor with low-grade glioma or glioblastoma, undergoing nonglioma brain surgery, or in good health (not recorded which). Each CDR3 is given with its conserved first and last residue. Fields, in order: D gene, J gene, V gene, clone size, CDR3 length, CDR3 protein, CDR3 DNA. The D gene is left open where the match is weak. Size is stated for part of the rows, as once, few or many counts, or as a class when the clone is expanded.

d_call: TRBD1
j_call: TRBJ1-1
v_call: TRBV11-2
clone_size: few
cdr3_length: 16
cdr3_aa: CASSLGTGFYGTEAFF
cdr3_nt: TGTGCCAGCAGCTTAGGGACAGGTTTTTATGGCACTGAAGCTTTCTTT

d_call: .
j_call: TRBJ1-1
v_call: TRBV20-1
clone_size: many
cdr3_length: 15
cdr3_aa: CSANHLGGANTEAFF
cdr3_nt: TGCAGTGCGAACCACTTGGGGGGCGCGAACACTGAAGCTTTCTTT

d_call: TRBD1
j_call: TRBJ2-7
v_call: TRBV20-1
clone_size: many
cdr3_length: 15
cdr3_aa: CSARSTQGASYEQYF
cdr3_nt: TGCAGTGCTAGAAGTACCCAGGGGGCATCCTACGAGCAGTACTTC

d_call: .
j_call: TRBJ1-6
v_call: TRBV9
clone_size: .
cdr3_length: 14
cdr3_aa: CASSAGPENSPLHF
cdr3_nt: TGTGCCAGCAGCGCCGGGCCAGAGAATTCACCCCTCCACTTT

d_call: TRBD1
j_call: TRBJ1-4
v_call: TRBV10-3
clone_size: .
cdr3_length: 15
cdr3_aa: CAISGQTGVNEKLFF
cdr3_nt: TGTGCCATCAGTGGGCAGACAGGGGTGAATGAAAAACTGTTTTTT

d_call: .
j_call: TRBJ1-5
v_call: TRBV7-9
clone_size: few
cdr3_length: 16
cdr3_aa: CASSLEGSPFNQPQHF
cdr3_nt: TGTGCCAGCAGCTTAGAAGGGAGCCCGTTCAATCAGCCCCAGCATTTT

d_call: .
j_call: TRBJ1-3
v_call: TRBV9
clone_size: .
cdr3_length: 14
cdr3_aa: CASSVGGPGNTIYF
cdr3_nt: TGTGCCAGCAGCGTAGGAGGTCCTGGAAACACCATATATTTT

d_call: TRBD1
j_call: TRBJ2-2
v_call: TRBV28
clone_size: .
cdr3_length: 16
cdr3_aa: CASSYSGTGETGELFF
cdr3_nt: TGTGCCAGCAGTTACTCCGGGACAGGGGAAACCGGGGAGCTGTTTTTT

d_call: TRBD2
j_call: TRBJ2-3
v_call: TRBV28
clone_size: many
cdr3_length: 17
cdr3_aa: CASRTGTSGPSTDTQYF
cdr3_nt: TGTGCCAGCAGGACCGGGACTAGCGGGCCTAGCACAGATACGCAGTATTTT

d_call: .
j_call: TRBJ1-6
v_call: TRBV4-1
clone_size: few
cdr3_length: 16
cdr3_aa: CASSPGGGNYNSPLHF
cdr3_nt: TGCGCCAGCAGCCCGGGTGGGGGTAACTATAATTCACCCCTCCACTTT

d_call: .
j_call: TRBJ2-3
v_call: TRBV5-4
clone_size: few
cdr3_length: 14
cdr3_aa: CASSLRGTTDTQYF
cdr3_nt: TGTGCCAGCAGCTTGCGAGGGACCACAGATACGCAGTATTTT

d_call: .
j_call: TRBJ1-1
v_call: TRBV7-9
clone_size: many
cdr3_length: 13
cdr3_aa: CASSSTGNTEAFF
cdr3_nt: TGTGCCAGCAGCAGTACAGGGAACACTGAAGCTTTCTTT

d_call: .
j_call: TRBJ1-1
v_call: TRBV18
clone_size: few
cdr3_length: 14
cdr3_aa: CASSPNGQNTEAFF
cdr3_nt: TGTGCCAGCTCACCTAACGGACAGAACACTGAAGCTTTCTTT

d_call: .
j_call: TRBJ1-1
v_call: TRBV7-2
clone_size: few
cdr3_length: 15
cdr3_aa: CASSLAVSRGLEAFF
cdr3_nt: TGTGCCAGCAGCTTAGCGGTTAGTAGGGGACTTGAAGCTTTCTTT

d_call: TRBD1
j_call: TRBJ1-5
v_call: TRBV7-9
clone_size: .
cdr3_length: 15
cdr3_aa: CGSSSGQGSEQPQHF
cdr3_nt: TGTGGCAGCAGCTCGGGACAGGGGTCGGAACAGCCCCAGCATTTT

d_call: .
j_call: TRBJ1-4
v_call: TRBV12-3/TRBV12-4
clone_size: .
cdr3_length: 11
cdr3_aa: CPSSSNEKLFF
cdr3_nt: TGTCCCAGCAGCTCCAATGAAAAACTGTTTTTT

d_call: .
j_call: TRBJ2-7
v_call: TRBV20-1
clone_size: many
cdr3_length: 13
cdr3_aa: CSVTGGGPNEQYF
cdr3_nt: TGCAGTGTTACCGGTGGGGGGCCGAACGAGCAGTACTTC

d_call: .
j_call: TRBJ2-7
v_call: TRBV29-1
clone_size: few
cdr3_length: 14
cdr3_aa: CSVGGSPFSYEQYF
cdr3_nt: TGCAGCGTTGGTGGGTCTCCTTTCTCCTACGAGCAGTACTTC

d_call: .
j_call: TRBJ1-1
v_call: TRBV7-9
clone_size: many
cdr3_length: 15
cdr3_aa: CASSLLGAEMAEAFF
cdr3_nt: TGTGCCAGCAGCTTATTGGGGGCGGAGATGGCTGAAGCTTTCTTT

d_call: .
j_call: TRBJ1-1
v_call: TRBV29-1
clone_size: many
cdr3_length: 12
cdr3_aa: CSVSGDGAEAFF
cdr3_nt: TGCAGCGTTAGTGGGGACGGCGCTGAAGCTTTCTTT

d_call: .
j_call: TRBJ1-5
v_call: TRBV19
clone_size: .
cdr3_length: 15
cdr3_aa: CASSKGYGYNQPQHF
cdr3_nt: TGTGCCAGTAGCAAGGGGTACGGGTACAATCAGCCCCAGCATTTT

d_call: .
j_call: TRBJ1-5
v_call: TRBV19
clone_size: many
cdr3_length: 13
cdr3_aa: CASRSQDNQPQHF
cdr3_nt: TGTGCCAGTAGGAGTCAGGACAATCAGCCCCAGCATTTT

d_call: .
j_call: TRBJ2-1
v_call: TRBV7-8
clone_size: .
cdr3_length: 16
cdr3_aa: CASSQSPGALYNEQFF
cdr3_nt: TGTGCCAGCAGCCAAAGTCCGGGGGCCTTGTACAATGAGCAGTTCTTC

d_call: .
j_call: TRBJ1-4
v_call: TRBV4-3
clone_size: .
cdr3_length: 16
cdr3_aa: CASSLSPSRRNEKLFF
cdr3_nt: TGCGCCAGCAGCTTGAGCCCGAGCAGACGGAATGAAAAACTGTTTTTT

d_call: .
j_call: TRBJ1-3
v_call: TRBV6-2/TRBV6-3
clone_size: many
cdr3_length: 15
cdr3_aa: CASSYGQDSGNTIYF
cdr3_nt: TGTGCCAGCAGTTACGGCCAGGACTCTGGAAACACCATATATTTT

d_call: .
j_call: TRBJ1-2
v_call: TRBV27
clone_size: many
cdr3_length: 15
cdr3_aa: CASSLVRGANYGYTF
cdr3_nt: TGTGCCAGCAGTTTAGTTCGAGGGGCTAACTATGGCTACACCTTC

d_call: TRBD1
j_call: TRBJ2-7
v_call: TRBV7-3
clone_size: many
cdr3_length: 13
cdr3_aa: CASSLRQGYEQYF
cdr3_nt: TGTGCCAGCAGCTTAAGACAGGGCTACGAGCAGTACTTC

d_call: .
j_call: TRBJ1-2
v_call: TRBV7-8
clone_size: many
cdr3_length: 14
cdr3_aa: CASSLVERKYGYTF
cdr3_nt: TGTGCCAGCAGCTTAGTAGAGAGAAAGTATGGCTACACCTTC

d_call: TRBD1
j_call: TRBJ1-2
v_call: TRBV29-1
clone_size: .
cdr3_length: 12
cdr3_aa: CSVVRDSYGYTF
cdr3_nt: TGCAGCGTAGTAAGGGACAGCTATGGCTACACCTTC

d_call: .
j_call: TRBJ1-3
v_call: TRBV12-3/TRBV12-4
clone_size: .
cdr3_length: 15
cdr3_aa: CASTSTTGARNTIYF
cdr3_nt: TGTGCCAGCACCTCCACAACAGGTGCCCGAAACACCATATATTTT

d_call: .
j_call: TRBJ1-2
v_call: TRBV18
clone_size: few
cdr3_length: 13
cdr3_aa: CASSLAGQDGYTF
cdr3_nt: TGTGCCAGCTCACTGGCAGGTCAGGATGGCTACACCTTC

d_call: TRBD2
j_call: TRBJ2-5
v_call: TRBV5-4
clone_size: many
cdr3_length: 14
cdr3_aa: CASSFSGTQETQYF
cdr3_nt: TGTGCCAGCAGCTTTAGCGGGACCCAAGAGACCCAGTACTTC

d_call: .
j_call: TRBJ2-7
v_call: TRBV4-3
clone_size: .
cdr3_length: 14
cdr3_aa: CASSPDGAPYEQYF
cdr3_nt: TGCGCCAGCAGCCCGGACGGGGCCCCCTACGAGCAGTACTTC

d_call: TRBD1
j_call: TRBJ1-5
v_call: TRBV19
clone_size: many
cdr3_length: 14
cdr3_aa: CASTWGQRNQPQHF
cdr3_nt: TGTGCCAGTACTTGGGGACAGAGAAATCAGCCCCAGCATTTT

d_call: TRBD1
j_call: TRBJ2-4
v_call: TRBV15
clone_size: many
cdr3_length: 16
cdr3_aa: CATSRSQQGAKNIQYF
cdr3_nt: TGTGCCACCAGCAGATCTCAACAGGGGGCCAAAAACATTCAGTACTTC

d_call: .
j_call: TRBJ1-2
v_call: TRBV7-3
clone_size: .
cdr3_length: 15
cdr3_aa: CASSFDTSGNYGYTF
cdr3_nt: TGTGCCAGCAGCTTTGACACCTCGGGCAACTATGGCTACACCTTC

d_call: TRBD1
j_call: TRBJ1-5
v_call: TRBV4-2
clone_size: many
cdr3_length: 16
cdr3_aa: CASTLTEGTANQPQHF
cdr3_nt: TGTGCCAGCACCCTAACAGAGGGGACAGCAAATCAGCCCCAGCATTTT

d_call: .
j_call: TRBJ1-1
v_call: TRBV4-3
clone_size: .
cdr3_length: 14
cdr3_aa: CASSQDPANTEAFF
cdr3_nt: TGCGCCAGCAGCCAAGACCCCGCGAACACTGAAGCTTTCTTT

d_call: .
j_call: TRBJ1-4
v_call: TRBV10-3
clone_size: many
cdr3_length: 14
cdr3_aa: CAISEGVSNEKLFF
cdr3_nt: TGTGCCATCAGTGAGGGGGTGTCTAATGAAAAACTGTTTTTT

d_call: TRBD1
j_call: TRBJ2-2
v_call: TRBV27
clone_size: many
cdr3_length: 14
cdr3_aa: CASRQGQDTGELFF
cdr3_nt: TGTGCCAGCAGACAGGGACAGGACACCGGGGAGCTGTTTTTT

d_call: .
j_call: TRBJ1-5
v_call: TRBV7-3
clone_size: .
cdr3_length: 13
cdr3_aa: CASSQTRDQPQHF
cdr3_nt: TGTGCCAGCAGCCAGACCAGGGATCAGCCCCAGCATTTT

d_call: .
j_call: TRBJ1-1
v_call: TRBV5-5
clone_size: .
cdr3_length: 15
cdr3_aa: CASSWTDNMNTEAFF
cdr3_nt: TGTGCCAGCAGCTGGACAGATAACATGAACACTGAAGCTTTCTTT

d_call: TRBD1
j_call: TRBJ1-5
v_call: TRBV12-3/TRBV12-4
clone_size: .
cdr3_length: 17
cdr3_aa: CPSSLVPQGGGNQPQHF
cdr3_nt: TGTCCCAGCAGTTTGGTGCCCCAGGGGGGTGGCAATCAGCCCCAGCATTTT

d_call: .
j_call: TRBJ1-1
v_call: TRBV27
clone_size: many
cdr3_length: 13
cdr3_aa: CASRDNMNTEAFF
cdr3_nt: TGTGCCAGCCGGGACAACATGAACACTGAAGCTTTCTTT

d_call: TRBD2
j_call: TRBJ2-1
v_call: TRBV6-1
clone_size: many
cdr3_length: 15
cdr3_aa: CASAPYSAGGNEQFF
cdr3_nt: TGTGCCAGCGCCCCGTACTCAGCGGGGGGGAATGAGCAGTTCTTC

d_call: .
j_call: TRBJ2-5
v_call: TRBV7-8
clone_size: .
cdr3_length: 14
cdr3_aa: CASSLARVQETQYF
cdr3_nt: TGTGCCAGCAGCTTAGCGCGGGTTCAAGAGACCCAGTACTTC

d_call: TRBD1
j_call: TRBJ2-3
v_call: TRBV12-3/TRBV12-4
clone_size: .
cdr3_length: 15
cdr3_aa: CASSPQGAVTDTQYF
cdr3_nt: TGTGCCAGCAGTCCACAGGGGGCCGTCACAGATACGCAGTATTTT

d_call: .
j_call: TRBJ2-7
v_call: TRBV28
clone_size: many
cdr3_length: 12
cdr3_aa: CASSTTTYEQYF
cdr3_nt: TGTGCCAGCAGTACGACAACCTACGAGCAGTACTTC